This T cell receptor (beta chain) emerged from a study of CD8 T cells in Susac syndrome. An input of about 0.5 to 1 ug of RNA was subjected to reverse transcription using random hexamers. Coverage of TCR beta CDR3 amplification by immunoSEQ multiplex PCR extended to 54 Vbeta and 13 Jbeta. Using its own MiXCR run on the immunoSEQ multiplex PCR reads, TCRdb lists one record per CDR3 protein. Of approximately 100,000 distinct CDR3 sequences listed, around nine tenths are singletons. TEMRA cells were FACS-enriched, unlike CD8+ and CD4+ T cells, which were negatively isolated. Sequenced input: CD4+ T cells from PBMCs. The clonotype comes from a human donor in good health.

The CDR3 is CASSLGVRETQYF. The CDR3 nucleotides read TGTGCCAGCAGCTTAGGGGTCCGGGAGACCCAGTACTTC. The V gene is TRBV7-8, the J gene TRBJ2-5; D ambiguous. The ends were cut back, 1 base at V and 5 bases at J, with 8 bases in the middle. Germline CDR1 and CDR2: SGHVS and FQNEAQ. The CDR3 sequence is 13 residues long.